The source of this TCR beta chain is a study of T-cell memory formation after mild COVID-19. TCRdb redid the calling of the 5' RACE reads with MiXCR, one entry per CDR3 protein. Here the sample spans about 340,000 distinct CDR3 sequences, over 10% being singletons. The CDR3 is 12 residues long. V lost 2 bases to trimming and J lost 6 bases, with 6 bases between them. CDR1 and CDR2 from the germline V gene are MNHEY and SVGAGI. This clonotype has a count of ten or more. Source material: PBMCs or a T cell subset sorted from them (not recorded which). This TCR was sampled from a man aged 18-30 years who had mild COVID-19 (a few samples of this study predate the infection). Cell type and time point are not known. The gene calls are TRBV6-5 and TRBJ2-3; no firm D call. CDR3 amino acids: CASSYNRDTQYF. DNA of the CDR3: TGTGCCAGCAGTTACAATAGGGATACGCAGTATTTT.